The sequence of this T cell receptor beta chain was determined in a study of CD8+ T cells in alopecia areata (dated by TCRdb to between 2018 and 2020). Study-level background: High-throughput TCRbeta sequencing was used to examine T cell clonal expansion in alopecia areata in both the C3H/HeJ mouse model and human patients. On the human side, TCRbeta sequencing was run on scalp tissue and on sorted CD4+ and CD8+ peripheral blood T cells from healthy controls and from alopecia areata patients with either patchy or totalis/universalis disease. Scalp clonality was compared across normal scalp (n=4), patchy alopecia areata scalp (n=8), and alopecia totalis/universalis scalp (n=8). RNA was extracted with the PAXgene miRNA kit for fixed scalp, the miRNeasy kit for PBMCs, and the RNeasy kit for mouse skin. immunoSEQ multiplex PCR using 35 Vbeta forward primers and 13 Jbeta reverse primers was used to amplify TCRbeta CDR3 regions.

CDR1 PRHDT and CDR2 FYEKMQ are derived from the germline V gene (reference sequence). The trim is 4 bases for V and 4 bases for J, with a gap of 17 bases between the germline ends. From the cysteine up to the phenylalanine, the CDR3 has a length of 15 residues. The CDR3 DNA has 45 bases and is translated from base 1. To prepare the library, the immunoSEQ multiplex PCR assay was applied. For TCR sequencing, RNA was extracted from every sample and reverse transcribed into cDNA to serve as template. SuperScript III was used to make first-strand cDNA, primed with a 2:1 mix of oligo-dT and random hexamers. Amplification bias was assessed with a synthetic immune receptor repertoire, and residual bias was removed computationally. The study's own analysis went as follows. Raw reads were preprocessed to remove errors, and CDR3 was defined by IMGT conventions from the conserved cysteine to phenylalanine. Clonality was computed by normalizing Shannon entropy by log2 of the number of productive unique TCRs and subtracting the result from 1. Whether each scalp clone was CD4 or CD8 was inferred by checking scalp TCRbeta sequences against the CD4 and CD8 repertoires from sorted blood. TCRdb limited this immuneACCESS table to in-frame rearrangements with V and J called. A share of clones is missing; checked studies link under half to unresolved V genes, and the rest is unexplained. V and J calls and clone size are given by that table; D and trimming were obtained from the DNA. In all, the sample holds about 200,000 clones, and about 56% of those were seen once. Together, the top ten hold approximately 4.9% of the sample.

A word on this clone: The antigen it recognizes is unknown. Base qualities were left out, and no much larger clone turns up one base away.

PBMCs were isolated by density centrifugation and stained for CD3, CD4 and CD8, and CD4+ and CD8+ T cells were sorted on a FACSAria. Scalp biopsies and blood samples were obtained from unaffected controls. What the work shows at the level of the full study, not this receptor alone: Lesional scalp, especially in alopecia totalis/universalis, showed higher clonality and more expanded CD8+ clones than normal scalp, suggesting antigenic drive. Scalp TCR repertoire analysis is complicated because resident alphabeta T cells in normal human skin are also sequenced, whereas mouse skin is dominated by gammadelta T cells. Shared TCR sequences between patients were less evident than in mice, which may be partly attributable to HLA diversity in the patient population.

Sequencing was done on a sample of CD8+ T cells sorted from blood. The V and J genes are TRBV13 and TRBJ2-7, with the D call perhaps TRBD1 or TRBD2, as 7 bases match in each case. The sequence came from a human donor in good health. The sequenced DNA is TGTGCCAGCAGCTCCTGGAACAGGGGAGGGTACGAGCAGTACTTC. This gives the protein CASSSWNRGGYEQYF.